This record covers a single T cell receptor (beta chain). Antigen specificity is unknown. V shed 4 bases and J shed 0 bases, with 11 bases lying between them. CDR3 length: 15 amino acids. CDR1 and CDR2 from the germline V gene are SGHRS and YFSETQ. Only in-frame clones appear in the TCRdb table, and some are missing; sequencing was by immunoSEQ multiplex PCR. The repertoire holds around 100,000 clones, with roughly 90% as singletons. This entry comes from a study of graft-versus-host responses after intestinal transplantation. Study context: All recipients were transplanted with multivisceral, liver-intestinal, or isolated intestinal grafts. Recipients were all induced with anti-thymocyte globulin, then given tacrolimus and steroids for about three years.

Study results and limitations: The study associated peak circulating GvH clone levels with early post-transplant HvG declines.

The sequencing here drew on unstimulated CD4+ T cells sorted from spleen or lymph node cells, taken before transplant. The J gene is TRBJ2-1, the V gene TRBV5-1; maybe TRBD2 (5 bases). The sequence was obtained from a human donor who was the organ donor for an intestinal transplant. CDR3 sequence reads: CASSLLGSSYNEQFF. In DNA, the CDR3 is TGCGCCAGCAGCCTACTAGGGAGCTCCTACAATGAGCAGTTCTTC.